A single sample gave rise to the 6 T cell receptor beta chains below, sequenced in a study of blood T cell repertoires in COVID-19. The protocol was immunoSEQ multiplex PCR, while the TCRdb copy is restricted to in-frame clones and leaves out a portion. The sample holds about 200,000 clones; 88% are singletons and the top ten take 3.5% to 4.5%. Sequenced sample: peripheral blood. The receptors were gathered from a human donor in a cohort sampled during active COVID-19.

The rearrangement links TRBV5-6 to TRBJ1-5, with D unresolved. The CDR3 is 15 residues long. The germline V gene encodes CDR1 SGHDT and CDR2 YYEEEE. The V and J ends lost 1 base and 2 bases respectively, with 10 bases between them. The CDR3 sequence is CASSLSGLGNQPQHF. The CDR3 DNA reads TGTGCCAGCAGCTTGTCAGGACTCGGCAATCAGCCCCAGCATTTT.

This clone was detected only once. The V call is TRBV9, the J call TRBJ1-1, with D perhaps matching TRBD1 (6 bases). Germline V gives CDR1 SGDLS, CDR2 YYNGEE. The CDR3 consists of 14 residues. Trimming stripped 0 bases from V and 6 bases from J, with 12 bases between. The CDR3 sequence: CASSVDFPGAEAFF. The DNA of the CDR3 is TGTGCCAGCAGCGTAGATTTCCCAGGGGCTGAAGCTTTCTTT.

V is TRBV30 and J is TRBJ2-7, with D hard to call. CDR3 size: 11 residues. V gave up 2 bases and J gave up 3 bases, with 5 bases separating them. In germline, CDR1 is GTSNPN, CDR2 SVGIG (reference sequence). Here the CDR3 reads CAWSFLYEQYF. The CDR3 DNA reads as TGTGCCTGGAGTTTTCTCTACGAGCAGTACTTC.

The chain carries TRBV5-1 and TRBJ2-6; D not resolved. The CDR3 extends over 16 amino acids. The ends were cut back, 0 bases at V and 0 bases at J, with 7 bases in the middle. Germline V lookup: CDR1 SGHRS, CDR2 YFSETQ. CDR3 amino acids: CASSLAGPSGANVLTF. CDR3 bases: TGCGCCAGCAGCTTGGCAGGCCCCTCTGGGGCCAACGTCCTGACTTTC.

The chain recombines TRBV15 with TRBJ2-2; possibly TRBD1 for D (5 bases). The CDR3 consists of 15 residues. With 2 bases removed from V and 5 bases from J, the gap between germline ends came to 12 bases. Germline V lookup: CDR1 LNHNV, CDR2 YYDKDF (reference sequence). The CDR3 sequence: CATSRQGMSTGELFF. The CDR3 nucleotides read TGTGCCACCAGCAGACAGGGCATGTCAACCGGGGAGCTGTTTTTT.

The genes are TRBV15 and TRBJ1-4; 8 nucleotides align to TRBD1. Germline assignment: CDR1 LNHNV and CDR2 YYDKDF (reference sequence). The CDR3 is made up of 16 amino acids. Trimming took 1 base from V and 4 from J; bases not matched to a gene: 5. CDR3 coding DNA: TGTGCCACCAGCAGAGGCCGACAGGGGATTAATGAAAAACTGTTTTTT. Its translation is CATSRGRQGINEKLFF.